A selection of T cell receptor beta chains follows, all from one sample in a study of beta chain features in type 1 diabetes. The data were produced by immunoSEQ multiplex PCR, yet TCRdb's version contains in-frame clones alone and is incomplete. The sample lists 400,000 to 450,000 clones, roughly 14% occurring once. The sample consisted of naive CD4+ T cells from blood. Receptors were obtained from a man younger than 45 in good health. Both conserved end residues are part of each CDR3. The order of the fields is CDR3 protein, CDR3 DNA, clone size, D gene, J gene, V gene. The D gene is left open where the match is weak. The size field is filled for only some rows; it gives once, few, many or a size class.

CASSIPAGTESSGANVLTF	TGTGCCAGCAGCATCCCAGCCGGGACAGAGAGCTCTGGGGCCAACGTCCTGACTTTC	few	.	TRBJ2-6	TRBV21-1
CASKVSGANVLTF	TGTGCCAGCAAGGTCTCTGGGGCCAACGTCCTGACTTTC	.	.	TRBJ2-6	TRBV2
CASSQVRGNEQFF	TGTGCCAGCAGCCAAGTCCGTGGGAATGAGCAGTTCTTC	many	.	TRBJ2-1	TRBV14
CASSIEGRSWETQYF	TGTGCCAGTAGTATAGAAGGCAGGTCATGGGAGACCCAGTACTTC	few	.	TRBJ2-5	TRBV19
CASSPEGMVQYF	TGTGCCAGCAGTCCCGAGGGTATGGTTCAGTACTTC	few	.	TRBJ2-4	TRBV2
CASSRDATETQYF	TGCGCCAGCAGCCGGGATGCGACGGAGACCCAGTACTTC	few	.	TRBJ2-5	TRBV4-3
CAISLDIQKYNEQFF	TGTGCCATCAGCCTAGACATACAGAAGTACAATGAGCAGTTCTTC	.	.	TRBJ2-1	TRBV10-3
CASSATGSGNIQYF	TGTGCCAGCAGCGCTACAGGGTCGGGAAACATTCAGTACTTC	.	.	TRBJ2-4	TRBV7-3
CASSPAWNTEAFF	TGTGCCAGCAGCCCGGCTTGGAACACTGAAGCTTTCTTT	.	.	TRBJ1-1	TRBV9
CASSVVGGTIQETQYF	TGTGCCAGCAGCGTAGTTGGGGGAACTATCCAAGAGACCCAGTACTTC	.	.	TRBJ2-5	TRBV9
CASSQEVRASGQETQYF	TGTGCCAGCAGCCAAGAAGTTAGGGCTAGCGGTCAAGAGACCCAGTACTTC	.	TRBD2	TRBJ2-5	TRBV14
CASSAPQGVLHNSPLHF	TGTGCCAGCAGCGCGCCACAGGGGGTGCTTCATAATTCACCCCTCCACTTT	few	TRBD1	TRBJ1-6	TRBV7-2
CASSQLLTGEVTEAFF	TGCGCCAGCAGTCAATTACTAACAGGGGAGGTTACTGAAGCTTTCTTT	.	TRBD1	TRBJ1-1	TRBV23-1
CASSFYYPTGRTTDTQYF	TGTGCCAGCAGCTTCTATTACCCGACAGGGCGGACCACAGATACGCAGTATTTT	.	TRBD1	TRBJ2-3	TRBV5-6
CASSFFSSNEQFF	TGTGCCAGCAGCTTTTTTTCGTCTAATGAGCAGTTCTTC	few	.	TRBJ2-1	TRBV5-6
CASSPRTSGSGTQYF	TGTGCCAGCAGTCCCCGGACTAGCGGGAGTGGGACGCAGTATTTT	few	TRBD2	TRBJ2-3	TRBV27
CASSYARLSGNTIYF	TGTGCCAGCAGTTACGCCAGGCTATCTGGAAACACCATATATTTT	few	.	TRBJ1-3	TRBV6-5
CASSLALTKNIQYF	TGTGCCAGCAGTTTGGCTCTAACCAAAAACATTCAGTACTTC	many	.	TRBJ2-4	TRBV28
CASSSGGYETQYF	TGTGCCAGCAGCTCGGGGGGTTATGAGACCCAGTACTTC	.	TRBD2	TRBJ2-5	TRBV7-9
CARRGQGPGNIQYF	TGTGCCAGACGGGGACAGGGGCCAGGAAACATTCAGTACTTC	.	TRBD1	TRBJ2-4	TRBV2
CASSLGVLAGPQETQYF	TGTGCCAGCAGCTTGGGGGTGCTGGCGGGCCCCCAAGAGACCCAGTACTTC	.	.	TRBJ2-5	TRBV7-2
CASSYGTSVVSEQFF	TGTGCCAGCAGTTACGGGACTAGCGTAGTATCTGAGCAGTTCTTC	.	TRBD2	TRBJ2-1	TRBV6-5
CAWSEGQGADTQYF	TGTGCCTGGAGTGAAGGACAGGGGGCGGATACGCAGTATTTT	few	TRBD1	TRBJ2-3	TRBV30
CASSVDRDPRYEQYF	TGTGCCAGCAGTGTGGACAGGGACCCCCGCTACGAGCAGTACTTC	.	TRBD1	TRBJ2-7	TRBV2
CSVGIGISGANVLTF	TGCAGCGTTGGGATAGGGATCTCTGGGGCCAACGTCCTGACTTTC	many	.	TRBJ2-6	TRBV29-1
CASSPTGTVSYEQYF	TGCGCCAGCAGCCCTACCGGGACAGTCTCCTACGAGCAGTACTTC	.	TRBD1	TRBJ2-7	TRBV4-1
CASSSSGRANEQFF	TGTGCCAGCAGTAGCAGCGGGAGGGCGAATGAGCAGTTCTTC	.	TRBD2	TRBJ2-1	TRBV6-5
CAWYSPGAQYTQYF	TGTGCCTGGTACTCTCCGGGTGCACAATATACGCAGTATTTT	.	.	TRBJ2-3	TRBV30
CAWSWAGANTGELFF	TGTGCCTGGAGTTGGGCAGGGGCAAACACCGGGGAGCTGTTTTTT	few	.	TRBJ2-2	TRBV30
CASSVSAEKGEQYF	TGTGCCAGCAGCGTCTCAGCGGAGAAAGGGGAGCAGTACTTC	few	.	TRBJ2-7	TRBV9
CASSLIRGEQYF	TGTGCCAGCAGCTTAATTCGGGGGGAGCAGTACTTC	.	.	TRBJ2-7	TRBV11-2
CASSVSGVQTSPLHF	TGTGCCAGCAGCGTTTCAGGGGTCCAGACTTCACCCCTCCACTTT	few	.	TRBJ1-6	TRBV9
CASSERGFLDIQYF	TGTGCCAGCAGTGAACGGGGCTTTCTGGACATTCAGTACTTC	few	.	TRBJ2-4	TRBV6-1
CASSLSWTDTQYF	TGTGCCAGCAGCTTAAGCTGGACAGATACGCAGTATTTT	few	.	TRBJ2-3	TRBV7-2
CASTMGGGYTF	TGTGCCAGTACCATGGGGGGTGGCTACACCTTC	.	.	TRBJ1-2	TRBV19